A single sample gave rise to the 31 T cell receptor beta chains below, sequenced in a study of blood T cell repertoires in COVID-19 (dated by TCRdb to about 2020). The library was obtained by the immunoSEQ multiplex PCR assay. In TCRdb, the immuneACCESS table is reduced to in-frame sequences with V and J assigned. These tables do not hold every clone; where another copy was compared, an unresolved V gene accounts for under half, and the others remain unexplained. The sample includes around 160,000 clones, with roughly 90% observed a single time. Of the sample, 0.95% to 1.5% is held by the ten largest clones. Input material: PBMCs or T cells enriched from blood (not recorded which). The receptors originated from a young woman with acute COVID-19.

The chain couples TRBV28 to TRBJ2-3; TRBD2 might be the D (6 bases). Trimming took off 5 bases at V and 7 bases at J, with 19 bases between the two ends. This CDR3 spans 15 amino acids. Germline values: CDR1 MDHEN, CDR2 SYDVKM. CDR3 loop: CASSLPTRGVNTQYF. The CDR3 nucleotides are TGTGCCAGCAGTCTACCGACTAGGGGAGTTAATACGCAGTATTTT.

The V call is TRBV11-3, the J call TRBJ2-1; tentative D call: TRBD2 (5 bases). Germline CDR1 reads SGHNT; CDR2 reads YENEEA. This CDR3 is 14 amino acids long. The V end was cut by 4 bases, the J end by 3 bases, with 10 bases between. The CDR3 is CASSSPGIYNEQFF. CDR3 DNA: TGTGCCAGCAGCTCCCCGGGGATCTACAATGAGCAGTTCTTC.

V and J are TRBV6-2 or TRBV6-3 and TRBJ2-1, with D perhaps matching TRBD2 (5 bases). The CDR3 sequence is 16 residues long. Germline V CDR1 and CDR2: MNHEY, SVGEGT. V shed 0 bases and J shed 10 bases, with 19 bases lying between them. The CDR3 protein is CASSYSKRTGEEEQFF. The CDR3 bases are TGTGCCAGCAGTTACTCGAAGCGGACCGGAGAGGAGGAGCAGTTCTTC.

A single count supports this clone. The chain links TRBV15 to TRBJ2-3; weak D call: TRBD2 (6 bases). V lost 1 base, J lost 5 bases, and 16 bases lay in between. Germline V gene data show CDR1 as LNHNV and CDR2 as YYDKDF (reference sequence). The CDR3 is made up of 16 amino acids. Here the CDR3 reads CATSRGAGPLKDTQYF. For the CDR3, the DNA is TGTGCCACCAGCAGAGGGGCGGGACCCCTTAAAGATACGCAGTATTTT. Supplemented by reference TRBV15 and TRBJ2-3, the full variable domain reads DAMVIQNPRYQVTQFGKPVTLSCSQTLNHNVMYWYQQKSSQAPKLLFHYYDKDFNNEADTPDNFQSRRPNTSFCFLDIRSPGLGDTAMYLCATSRGAGPLKDTQYFGPGTRLTVL.

The V and J genes are TRBV9 and TRBJ2-1; no definite D call. V lost 0 bases, J lost 0 bases, and 10 bases lay in between. CDR1 is SGDLS and CDR2 is YYNGEE in the germline V gene. This CDR3 is built from 16 residues. This CDR3 reads CASSVGTPSSYNEQFF. Here the CDR3 DNA reads TGTGCCAGCAGCGTAGGAACCCCTAGCTCCTACAATGAGCAGTTCTTC.

This clone was recorded only once. The junction departs from the called germline gene at one end, perhaps through a read error. The chain has TRBV7-8 and TRBJ1-2, with unresolved D. The CDR3 is made up of 13 amino acids. CDR1 SGHVS and CDR2 FQNEAQ come from the germline V gene. The chain's CDR3 is CASSFQVNDGYTF. The CDR3 bases are TGTGCCAGCAGCTTTCAGGTTAACGATGGCTACACCTTC.

The V call is TRBV10-3, the J call TRBJ2-1; 7 bases agree with TRBD1. Germline CDR1 is ENHRY and CDR2 is SYGVKD. The CDR3 has 16 amino acids. V shed 4 bases and J 6 bases; nucleotides not matched to a gene: 12. The CDR3 protein is CAISGVDRDNSNEQFF. The CDR3 DNA reads TGTGCCATCAGTGGGGTAGACAGGGACAATTCCAATGAGCAGTTCTTC.

The genes are TRBV3-1 (or the pseudogene TRBV3-2) and TRBJ1-5; D is undetermined. The V end lost 0 bases, the J end lost 1 base, and 7 bases lay between the germline ends. The CDR3 loop spans 15 amino acids. Germline CDR1 reads LGHDT; CDR2 reads YNNKEL (reference sequence). The CDR3 DNA reads TGTGCCAGCAGCCAAGATCAACGGAGCAATCAGCCCCAGCATTTT. Amino acids: CASSQDQRSNQPQHF.

The J gene is TRBJ2-7, the V gene TRBV9; the D is unclear. The CDR3 contains 14 residues. Trimming took 3 bases from V and 4 from J, leaving 14 bases between them. CDR1 and CDR2 from the germline V gene are SGDLS and YYNGEE. The CDR3 is CASSGPSGFYEQYF. The CDR3 DNA reads TGTGCCAGCAGCGGTCCGTCCGGGTTTTACGAGCAGTACTTC.

The chain joins TRBV5-1 to TRBJ2-3; possibly TRBD2 for D (7 bases). The germline V gene has CDR1 SGHRS and CDR2 YFSETQ. This CDR3 is 18 amino acids long. Trimming pared 3 bases from V and 2 bases from J, leaving 22 bases between. For the CDR3, the DNA is TGCGCCAGCAGCTGGGACTTCCACGGGGAGGGGGTCACAGATACGCAGTATTTT. It specifies CASSWDFHGEGVTDTQYF.

The sample holds a few counts of this clone. The chain has TRBV28 and TRBJ2-3; the D gene is possibly TRBD2 (6 bases). The V gene's germline CDR1 is MDHEN and CDR2 SYDVKM. V lost 4 bases, J lost 0 bases, and 11 bases lay in between. This CDR3 spans 15 amino acids. CDR3 sequence: CASSSSRESTDTQYF. The CDR3 DNA reads as TGTGCCAGCAGTTCGAGTCGGGAGAGCACAGATACGCAGTATTTT.

The chain links TRBV27 to TRBJ2-5, with 10 bases aligning to TRBD1. Per the germline V gene, CDR1 is MNHEY and CDR2 is SMNVEV (reference sequence). There are 19 residues in the CDR3. Trimming took 5 bases from V and 1 from J; bases not matched to a gene: 16. In nucleotides, the CDR3 is TGTGCCAGCAGTAGAACAAGCGGGACAGGGGCCGTACGCCAAGAGACCCAGTACTTC. This encodes CASSRTSGTGAVRQETQYF.

The CDR3 nucleotides are TGTGCCAGTAGGAGCGGTTGGCCTATGAACACTGAAGCTTTCTTT. Its translation: CASRSGWPMNTEAFF. This chain uses TRBV19 with TRBJ1-1; D remains ambiguous. Germline-derived CDR1 and CDR2 are LNHDA and SQIVND (reference sequence). V was trimmed by 6 bases and J by 0 bases, leaving 14 bases between them. The CDR3 contains 15 residues. The variable domain in full, with the rest retrieved from reference TRBV19 and TRBJ1-1, is DGGITQSPKYLFRKEGQNVTLSCEQNLNHDAMYWYRQDPGQGLRLIYYSQIVNDFQKGDIAEGYSVSREKKESFPLTVTSAQKNPTAFYLCASRSGWPMNTEAFFGQGTRLTVV.

The chain links TRBV7-9 to TRBJ2-5; unclear D gene. Germline CDR1 is SEHNR and CDR2 is FQNEAQ (reference sequence). The CDR3 is 15 amino acids. Trimming cost V 2 bases and J 5 bases, with 15 bases left between them. The CDR3 spells CASSLLGRSEETQYF. For the CDR3, the DNA is TGTGCCAGCAGCTTATTGGGCAGGTCCGAGGAGACCCAGTACTTC.

This clone has only a few counts. V is TRBV15 and J is TRBJ1-2; D not resolved. The CDR3 contains 15 residues. V dropped 5 bases and J dropped 4 bases, with 17 bases sitting between them. CDR1 and CDR2 (germline): LNHNV, YYDKDF (reference sequence). The CDR3 nucleotides read TGTGCCACCAGCTCCCGGAGGACGGATCCCTATGGCTACACCTTC. Translated, it gives CATSSRRTDPYGYTF. Full variable domain (rest looked up from reference TRBV15 and TRBJ1-2): DAMVIQNPRYQVTQFGKPVTLSCSQTLNHNVMYWYQQKSSQAPKLLFHYYDKDFNNEADTPDNFQSRRPNTSFCFLDIRSPGLGDTAMYLCATSSRRTDPYGYTFGSGTRLTVV.

This clone was counted ten times or more. The V call is TRBV2, the J call TRBJ1-1, with 8 bases lining up with TRBD1. V was pared by 5 bases and J by 6 bases, with 5 bases of the junction left unmatched. The CDR3 spans 13 residues. Germline CDR1 SNHLY, CDR2 FYNNEI. In DNA form, the CDR3 reads TGTGCCAGCAGTCTACAACAGGGGGCTGAAGCTTTCTTT. It is translated as CASSLQQGAEAFF.

The table lists this clone with a count of one. The V call is TRBV19, the J call TRBJ1-6, with D perhaps matching TRBD1 (5 bases). Germline V lookup: CDR1 LNHDA, CDR2 SQIVND (reference sequence). Trimming pared 3 bases from V and 2 bases from J, leaving 11 bases between. This CDR3 is 16 amino acids long. CDR3 region: CASSIFGQPYNSPLHF. The CDR3, as DNA: TGTGCCAGTAGTATCTTCGGACAACCCTATAATTCACCCCTCCACTTT.

The J gene is TRBJ2-2, the V gene TRBV29-1; weak D call: TRBD2 (6 bases). The V gene's germline CDR1 is SQVTM and CDR2 ANQGSEA. V was pared by 4 bases and J by 4 bases, with 19 bases between. The CDR3 extends over 16 amino acids. CDR3 sequence reads: CSVGFLVAESTGELFF. CDR3 nucleotides: TGCAGCGTTGGTTTTTTGGTAGCGGAGAGCACCGGGGAGCTGTTTTTT.

The V gene is TRBV9, the J gene TRBJ1-1; no reliable D call. Germline V gene data show CDR1 as SGDLS and CDR2 as YYNGEE. This CDR3 is built from 17 residues. The germline V and J ends were trimmed by 0 bases and 3 bases, with 18 bases remaining between them. The CDR3 DNA is TGTGCCAGCAGCGTAGCCGGGGAAGGAGGGTCCGACACTGAAGCTTTCTTT. Residues: CASSVAGEGGSDTEAFF.

V gene TRBV7-6 combines with J gene TRBJ2-2, with TRBD1 identical over 9 bases. The CDR3 totals 16 residues. J lost 6 bases, V lost 1 base, and 6 bases had no gene match. CDR1 and CDR2 from the germline V gene are SGHVS and FNYEAQ. The CDR3, as DNA: TGTGCCAGCAGCTTAGGGGGACAGGGCGGCGCCGGGGAGCTGTTTTTT. Amino acid sequence: CASSLGGQGGAGELFF.

The V call is TRBV9, the J call TRBJ1-2; 8 nucleotides align to TRBD1. CDR1 is SGDLS, CDR2 YYNGEE, per germline. There are 14 residues in the CDR3. V trimming: 4 bases; J trimming: 10 bases; junction bases outside the gene matches: 12. CDR3 in amino acids: CASSPRTGLGDYTF. CDR3 sequence (DNA): TGTGCCAGCAGCCCGCGGACAGGGCTGGGCGACTACACCTTC. Combining the CDR3 with reference TRBV9 and TRBJ1-2 gives the whole variable domain DSGVTQTPKHLITATGQRVTLRCSPRSGDLSVYWYQQSLDQGLQFLIQYYNGEERAKGNILERFSAQQFPDLHSELNLSSLELGDSALYFCASSPRTGLGDYTFGSGTRLTVV.

In its sample, this clone was seen a few times. The chain carries TRBV27 and TRBJ1-3; perhaps TRBD1 as D (6 bases). This CDR3 is 16 amino acids long. V shed 3 bases and J shed 1 base, with 13 bases lying between them. Germline V lookup: CDR1 MNHEY, CDR2 SMNVEV (reference sequence). Here the CDR3 DNA reads TGTGCCAGCAGTTTGACAGGTCTTGGTTCTGGAAACACCATATATTTT. Amino acids: CASSLTGLGSGNTIYF.

The rearrangement uses TRBV19 and TRBJ1-1, with no clear D. Trimming left V 0 bases short and J 4 bases short, with 6 bases between. Germline-derived CDR1 and CDR2 are LNHDA and SQIVND (reference sequence). The CDR3 consists of 13 residues. The CDR3, as DNA: TGTGCCAGTAGTATAGACCTTTCCACTGAAGCTTTCTTT. As protein: CASSIDLSTEAFF.

The chain carries TRBV2 and TRBJ1-1; D is unresolved. The CDR3 runs 13 residues. Deletions cut 3 bases from V and 0 bases from J, with 5 bases between. The germline CDR1 and CDR2 sequences are SNHLY and FYNNEI. The CDR3 loop is CASSDEVNTEAFF. The CDR3 nucleotides read TGTGCCAGCAGTGACGAGGTGAACACTGAAGCTTTCTTT.

In DNA form, the CDR3 reads TGTGCCATCAGTGGAAACTGGCAGGTCAGAGGCTACACCTTC. This gives the protein CAISGNWQVRGYTF. The chain uses TRBV10-3 and TRBJ1-2; D unresolved. CDR1 ENHRY and CDR2 SYGVKD come from the germline V gene. The CDR3 extends over 14 amino acids. The V end was cut by 4 bases, the J end by 8 bases, with 17 bases between.

CDR3 DNA: TGTGCCAGTAGTATAGCCCGGTCAGGACTGATTTCCCGGCCTCAGCCCCAGCATTTT. Translated, it gives CASSIARSGLISRPQPQHF. V is TRBV19 and J is TRBJ1-5; unclear D gene. The CDR3 is 19 residues long. Trimming pared 1 base from V and 6 bases from J, leaving 25 bases between. Germline V gives CDR1 LNHDA, CDR2 SQIVND (reference sequence).

This sequence joins TRBV5-1 and TRBJ2-7, with 7 bases that match TRBD1. The CDR3 runs 15 residues. The trim removed 4 bases at V and 1 base at J, leaving 8 bases unmatched. The germline CDR1 and CDR2 sequences are SGHRS and YFSETQ. CDR3 DNA: TGCGCCAGCAGCGAAATACAGGGGTTATCCTACGAGCAGTACTTC. Its translation is CASSEIQGLSYEQYF. Complete variable domain (other parts from reference TRBV5-1 and TRBJ2-7): KAGVTQTPRYLIKTRGQQVTLSCSPISGHRSVSWYQQTPGQGLQFLFEYFSETQRNKGNFPGRFSGRQFSNSRSEMNVSTLELGDSALYLCASSEIQGLSYEQYFGPGTRLTVT.

This clone was observed a few times. The chain combines TRBV6-2 or TRBV6-3 with TRBJ2-2; 8 bases agree with TRBD1. With V trimmed by 2 bases and J by 5 bases, 10 bases remained unmatched. The CDR3 runs 17 residues. CDR1 is MNHEY and CDR2 is SVGEGT in the germline V gene. CDR3 nucleotides: TGTGCCAGCAGTTACCACCCAACAGGGGGTACAACCGGGGAGCTGTTTTTT. Translating gives CASSYHPTGGTTGELFF.

In nucleotides, the CDR3 is TGTGCCAGCAGCTTAGGAGGAGCAGCCTCCTACAATGAGCAGTTCTTC. Its translation is CASSLGGAASYNEQFF. The chain uses TRBV7-8 and TRBJ2-1; the D is unclear. The CDR3 contains 16 residues. Germline assignment: CDR1 SGHVS and CDR2 FQNEAQ. V lost 1 base and J lost 0, with 10 bases in between.

This chain joins TRBV25-1 and TRBJ2-7, with D perhaps TRBD1 (6 bases). Trimming cost V 6 bases and J 7 bases, with 25 bases left between them. The CDR3 is made up of 16 amino acids. Germline V gives CDR1 MGHDK, CDR2 SYGVNS. Here the CDR3 DNA reads TGTGCCAGCAGCCTCAAAGGGGGTTACGTGCCGAGGGAGCAGTACTTC. Translated: CASSLKGGYVPREQYF.

The chain joins TRBV19 to TRBJ2-4; weak D call: TRBD1 (7 bases). The CDR3 has 16 residues. Germline-derived CDR1 and CDR2 are LNHDA and SQIVND (reference sequence). Trimming removed 10 bases from V and 0 bases from J, with 19 bases in between. CDR3 DNA: TGTGCCACCCACCAGGGGGGTAGTCTAGCCAAAAACATTCAGTACTTC. This translates into CATHQGGSLAKNIQYF.